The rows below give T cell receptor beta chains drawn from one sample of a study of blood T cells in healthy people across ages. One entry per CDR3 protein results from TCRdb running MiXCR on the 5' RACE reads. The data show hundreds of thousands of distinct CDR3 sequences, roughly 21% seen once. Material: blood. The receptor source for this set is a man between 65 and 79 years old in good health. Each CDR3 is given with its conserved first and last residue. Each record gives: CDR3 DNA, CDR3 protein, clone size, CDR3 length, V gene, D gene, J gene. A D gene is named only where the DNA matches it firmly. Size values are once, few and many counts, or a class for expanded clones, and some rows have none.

TGTGCCAGCAGCCGAGGGACAGGGGGCATTGCTTTCTTT CASSRGTGGIAFF NA 13 TRBV6-5 TRBD1 TRBJ1-1
TGCGCCAGCAGCAGGACAGGGGGTATAGCTGAAGCTTTCTTT CASSRTGGIAEAFF NA 14 TRBV5-1 TRBD1 TRBJ1-1
TGTGCCAGCAGCTTAGCGCAACCATACGAGCAGTACTTC CASSLAQPYEQYF NA 13 TRBV7-2 NA TRBJ2-7
TGTGCCAGCAGCTCAACAGGGTACCCTAATGAAAAACTGTTTTTT CASSSTGYPNEKLFF NA 15 TRBV7-9 NA TRBJ1-4
TGTGCCAGCGTTGGATCTAGGCAGGGGGTCTTCACCATATATTTT CASVGSRQGVFTIYF few 15 TRBV12-3/TRBV12-4 TRBD1 TRBJ1-3
TGTGCCAGCAGTTTGAGGCGGCAGCAAGAGACCCAGTACTTC CASSLRRQQETQYF few 14 TRBV7-2 NA TRBJ2-5
TGTGCCAGCAGTTTAGCGGGACCCAGCGCAGATACGCAGTATTTT CASSLAGPSADTQYF NA 15 TRBV6-5 TRBD2 TRBJ2-3
TGTGCCAGCAGCTCGCAGGGGTGGGGACTAGCGGGAGCGTACAATGAGCAGTTCTTC CASSSQGWGLAGAYNEQFF NA 19 TRBV28 TRBD2 TRBJ2-1
TGTGCCAGCAGCTCTTCGAAAGACAGACACAACAATGAGCAGTTCTTC CASSSSKDRHNNEQFF NA 16 TRBV11-2 NA TRBJ2-1
TGTGCCAGCAGCATGAACCTAGGAGGGGAACTGTTTTTT CASSMNLGGELFF few 13 TRBV7-8 NA TRBJ1-4
TGTGCCAGCAGTCCCGAGACAGGGAGCTCCTACAATGAGCAGTTCTTC CASSPETGSSYNEQFF few 16 TRBV12-3/TRBV12-4 TRBD1 TRBJ2-1
TGCGCCAGCACCTCACGTGGCGGTAACTATGGCTACACCTTC CASTSRGGNYGYTF NA 14 TRBV5-1 NA TRBJ1-2
TGTGCCAGCAGTTTATATCCTAGCCAGACCTACAATGAGCAGTTCTTC CASSLYPSQTYNEQFF few 16 TRBV27 NA TRBJ2-1
TGTGCCAGCAGTCGACAGGCTTACAATGAGCAGTTCTTC CASSRQAYNEQFF NA 13 TRBV27 NA TRBJ2-1
TGCAGCGTTGAGTCGGCAGATACGCAGTATTTT CSVESADTQYF many 11 TRBV29-1 NA TRBJ2-3
TGTGCCAGCAGTGAACTTTGGCAGGGCGGGCATGAGCAGTTCTTC CASSELWQGGHEQFF many 15 TRBV6-1 NA TRBJ2-1
TGCAGCGTGCAAGGGTTCAGCCAAGAGACCCAGCACTTC CSVQGFSQETQHF few 13 TRBV29-1 NA TRBJ2-5
TGTGCCATCAGTTCCGGGAGGGCCGGGGAGCAGTACTTC CAISSGRAGEQYF few 13 TRBV10-3 TRBD2 TRBJ2-7
TGCAGCGTTCTAGGGGGCGAACCTGACTATGGCTACACCTTC CSVLGGEPDYGYTF few 14 TRBV29-1 TRBD1 TRBJ1-2
TGTGCCAGTAGCGTCTCAGGAAGACAAGAGACCCAGTACTTC CASSVSGRQETQYF NA 14 TRBV19 NA TRBJ2-5
TGTGCCAGCCGGACAACTATGAACACTGAAGCTTTCTTT CASRTTMNTEAFF NA 13 TRBV28 NA TRBJ1-1
TGTGCCAGCAGTTACAACCCCAGGCTAGCGGGATCCCATGAGCAGTTCTTC CASSYNPRLAGSHEQFF few 17 TRBV6-5 TRBD2 TRBJ2-1
TGTGCCAGCGGGAGCCCCGGGAACACCGGGGAGCTGTTTTTT CASGSPGNTGELFF few 14 TRBV7-2 NA TRBJ2-2
TGTGCCAGCAGCGAAAGAGACAGAACCACCGGGGAGCTGTTTTTT CASSERDRTTGELFF few 15 TRBV7-9 NA TRBJ2-2
TGTGCCAGCAGCCCGCAGGGACAGCAAGAGACCCAGTACTTC CASSPQGQQETQYF few 14 TRBV9 TRBD1 TRBJ2-5
TGTGCCAGCAGTTTACGGCTCAGGGGGCAGGATGGCTACACCTTC CASSLRLRGQDGYTF NA 15 TRBV28 TRBD1 TRBJ1-2
TGCGCCAGCAGCCCGGGACTAGCGGGAGGGAGGGAGCAGTTCTTC CASSPGLAGGREQFF many 15 TRBV5-1 TRBD2 TRBJ2-1
TGTGCAGCCCATGGTGCGAACACCGGGGAGCTGTTTTTT CAAHGANTGELFF few 13 TRBV19 NA TRBJ2-2
TGTGCCAGTAGTATAGGGCAGAGGGTCCAAGAGACCCAGTACTTC CASSIGQRVQETQYF once 15 TRBV19 NA TRBJ2-5
TGTGCCAGCAGCCCTAGCGGAACTAAGGAGACCCAGTACTTC CASSPSGTKETQYF few 14 TRBV5-4 TRBD2 TRBJ2-5
TGTGCCAGCAGTTCTGCTCTGATTAAGGGGTGGCCCTACGAGCAGTACTTC CASSSALIKGWPYEQYF few 17 TRBV6-2/TRBV6-3 NA TRBJ2-7
TGTGCCAGCAGGCCACAGGACCCGGAGACCCAGTACTTC CASRPQDPETQYF NA 13 TRBV28 NA TRBJ2-5
TGTGCCAGCAGCCATACGGCTAGCTCCTACAATGAGCAGTTCTTC CASSHTASSYNEQFF NA 15 TRBV7-2 NA TRBJ2-1
TGTGCCAGCAGCTTCACAGGGCTCCAAGAGACCCAGTACTTC CASSFTGLQETQYF many 14 TRBV7-9 NA TRBJ2-5
TGCAGTGCGCCACTAGCGGCGAGCGCAGATACGCAGTATTTT CSAPLAASADTQYF NA 14 TRBV20-1 TRBD2 TRBJ2-3
TGTGCCACCAGTGAGACCGGGACAGGGGATCGCGAGCAGTACTTC CATSETGTGDREQYF NA 15 TRBV24-1 TRBD1 TRBJ2-7
TGCAGTGCTACCGGCACCTCCGGAGCAGATACGCAGTATTTT CSATGTSGADTQYF few 14 TRBV20-1 NA TRBJ2-3
TGTGCCAGCAGCTTAAGAGGGGGGAGACCAGCGACAGATACGCAGTATTTT CASSLRGGRPATDTQYF NA 17 TRBV7-3 NA TRBJ2-3
TGCAGTGCTCCCCGGGGGGCTAGCGGTACCGTAGCCAAAAACATTCAGTACTTC CSAPRGASGTVAKNIQYF NA 18 TRBV20-1 NA TRBJ2-4
TGTGCCAGCAGCTCCCGCCCTACGTACGCCCACTTTTATGAGACCCAGTACTTC CASSSRPTYAHFYETQYF NA 18 TRBV25-1 NA TRBJ2-5
TGCGCCAGCAGCCAAGATTTAACTAGCGGGAGTATCAACAATGAGCAGTTCTTC CASSQDLTSGSINNEQFF NA 18 TRBV4-1 TRBD2 TRBJ2-1
TGCAGTGCTAGAGATTATGCGAGGGGGCGAGAGACCCAGTACTTC CSARDYARGRETQYF few 15 TRBV20-1 TRBD1 TRBJ2-5
TGCAGCGCCCGGGACACCAGGAACACTGAAGCTTTCTTT CSARDTRNTEAFF few 13 TRBV29-1 NA TRBJ1-1
TGCGCCAGCAGCAGCGGACAGGGACAGGAAAAACTGTTTTTT CASSSGQGQEKLFF NA 14 TRBV5-1 TRBD1 TRBJ1-4
TGTGCCAGCAGCTTAAACCCGAGCGGGTCGGGAGATACGCAGTATTTT CASSLNPSGSGDTQYF few 16 TRBV7-3 NA TRBJ2-3
TGTGCCAGCAGCCACGGGACAGGGGCGCCCATGAACTATGGCTACACCTTC CASSHGTGAPMNYGYTF NA 17 TRBV3-1 TRBD1 TRBJ1-2
TGTACCATCAGTGTGGTCCTAGGGGACACTGAAGCTTTCTTT CTISVVLGDTEAFF NA 14 TRBV10-3 NA TRBJ1-1
TGTGCCACCAGTGATTTGAATCTAGGACGAAACACCATATATTTT CATSDLNLGRNTIYF many 15 TRBV24-1 NA TRBJ1-3
TGCAGTGTTGATCGACAGGGACGAGAGACCCAGTACTTC CSVDRQGRETQYF NA 13 TRBV20-1 TRBD1 TRBJ2-5
TGCGCCAGCAGCTTGGGACTAGCGTACCGAAGGATCCAAGAGACCCAGTACTTC CASSLGLAYRRIQETQYF NA 18 TRBV5-1 TRBD2 TRBJ2-5
TGTGCCAGCAGTGAATATATTCAGGGAGCAATGCCTGGAAACACCATATATTTT CASSEYIQGAMPGNTIYF NA 18 TRBV25-1 NA TRBJ1-3
TGTGCCAGCAGTCAAGGGACTAGCGGGAGTATCAAGCAGTTCTTC CASSQGTSGSIKQFF many 15 TRBV27 TRBD2 TRBJ2-1
TGTGCCACCAGCACTATAGCGGGAGAAATAGATACGCAGTATTTT CATSTIAGEIDTQYF many 15 TRBV15 TRBD2 TRBJ2-3